This T cell receptor beta chain was found in a study of T-cell reconstitution after alpha-beta-depleted transplantation in children. The TCRbeta library incorporated unique molecular identifiers. TCRdb analysed the PCR reads with MiXCR anew, one entry per CDR3 protein. The data hold around 370,000 distinct CDR3 sequences, with around 16% observed a single time. This CDR3 spans 16 amino acids. J was trimmed by 4 bases and V by 5 bases; bases with no gene match: 10. Germline loops: CDR1 MNHEY, CDR2 SMNVEV (reference sequence). J is TRBJ2-1 and V is TRBV27, with 8 bases fitting TRBD2. This specimen consisted of PBMCs, mostly from graft donor cells, obtained 360 days after TCRalphabeta/CD19-depleted stem cell transplant. This clonotype was sampled from a male patient between 2 and 9 years old who had a stem cell transplant for acute lymphoblastic leukemia, so the T cells may come from the graft donor. The CDR3 loop is CASSPQPSGQYNEQFF. Written as DNA, the CDR3 is TGTGCCAGCAGTCCTCAGCCTAGCGGGCAGTACAATGAGCAGTTCTTC.